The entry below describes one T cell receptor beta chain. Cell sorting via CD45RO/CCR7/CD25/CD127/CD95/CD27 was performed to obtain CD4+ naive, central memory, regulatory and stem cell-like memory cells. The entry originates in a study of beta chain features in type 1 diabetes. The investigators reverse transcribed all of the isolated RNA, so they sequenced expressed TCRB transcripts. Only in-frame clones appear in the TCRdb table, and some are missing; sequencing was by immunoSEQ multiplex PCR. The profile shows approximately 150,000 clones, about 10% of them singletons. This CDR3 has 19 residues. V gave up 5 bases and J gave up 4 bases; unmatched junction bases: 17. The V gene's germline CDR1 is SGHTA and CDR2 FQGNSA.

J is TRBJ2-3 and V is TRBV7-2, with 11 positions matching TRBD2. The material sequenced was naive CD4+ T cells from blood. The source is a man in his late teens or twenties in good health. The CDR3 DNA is TGTGCCAGCAGCCGTAAGCACCAACCAGTAGCGGGGGGGCCAGATACGCAGTATTTT. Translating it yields CASSRKHQPVAGGPDTQYF.